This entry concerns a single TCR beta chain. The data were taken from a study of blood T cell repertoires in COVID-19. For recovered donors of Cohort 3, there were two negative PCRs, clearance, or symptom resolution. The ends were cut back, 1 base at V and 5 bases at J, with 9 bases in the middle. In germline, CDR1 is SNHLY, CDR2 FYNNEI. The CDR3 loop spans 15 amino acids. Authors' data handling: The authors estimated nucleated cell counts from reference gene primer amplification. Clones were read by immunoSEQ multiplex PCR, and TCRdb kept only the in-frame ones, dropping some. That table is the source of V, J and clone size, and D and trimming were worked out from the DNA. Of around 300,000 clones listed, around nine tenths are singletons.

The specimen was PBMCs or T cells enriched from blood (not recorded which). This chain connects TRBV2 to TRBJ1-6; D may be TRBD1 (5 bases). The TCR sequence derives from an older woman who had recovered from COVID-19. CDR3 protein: CASSEVRVHNSPLHF. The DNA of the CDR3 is TGTGCCAGCAGTGAAGTCAGGGTCCATAATTCACCCCTCCACTTT.